One sample yielded the 29 T cell receptor beta chains listed below, sequenced in a study of regulatory T cells in long-lasting Graves disease. Time point defined: persistent/refractory GD, antithyroid drugs over 5 years with positive TRAb. Making the TCR library involved RNA that had been extracted from PBMCs. TCR beta libraries were built with iRepertoire HTBI primers and Arm-PCR of CDR3 regions. TCRdb recomputed calls from the multiplex PCR reads with MiXCR, one row per CDR3 protein. This sample carries some 370,000 distinct CDR3 sequences, roughly 20% of them seen once, and the ten largest clones take less than 25%. Sequences were derived from peripheral blood mononuclear cells (PBMCs), sampled when the disease was refractory, from a patient treated with antithyroid drugs. The receptors shown here come from a female donor with Graves disease.

This clonotype was seen only a few times. The V call is TRBV7-2, the J call TRBJ1-5; D is unclear. Germline V gene lookup returns CDR1 SGHTA and CDR2 FQGNSA. This CDR3 contains 12 residues. V was cut by 6 bases and J by 0 bases, with 3 bases left in between. The CDR3 DNA sequence: TGTGCCAGCAGTGCTAGCAATCAGCCCCAGCATTTT. This sequence encodes CASSASNQPQHF.

CDR3 DNA sequence: TGTGCCAGCTCACCCTCCAATAGCGGGGGGTCAGATACGCAGTATTTT. Protein: CASSPSNSGGSDTQYF. V and J are TRBV18 and TRBJ2-3; 10 nucleotides align to TRBD2. J lost 4 bases, V lost 3 bases, and 7 bases had no gene match. This CDR3 contains 16 residues. Germline values: CDR1 KGHSH, CDR2 LQKENI.

This clonotype appeared many times. This chain links TRBV12-3 or TRBV12-4 with TRBJ1-6, with 8 bases aligning to TRBD1. The CDR3 runs 17 residues. With 6 bases clipped from V and 4 bases from J, the junction kept 11 bases outside the gene matches. The CDR3 DNA sequence: TGTGCCAGCAGGAACCTCGGACAGGGCGTTTATAATTCACCCCTCCACTTT. Amino acids: CASRNLGQGVYNSPLHF.

Many counts were recorded for this clonotype. CDR3 amino acids: CASSQDGGDYEQYF. The CDR3 coding sequence is TGTGCCAGCAGCCAAGATGGCGGGGACTACGAGCAGTACTTC. V usage is TRBV3-1 and J usage is TRBJ2-7, with a possible D match to TRBD2 (6 bases). Trimming took off 0 bases at V and 3 bases at J, with 9 bases between the two ends. The CDR3 is 14 amino acids. The germline gives CDR1 LGHDT, CDR2 YNNKEL (reference sequence).

This clonotype was counted a few times. CDR3 residues: CASSFFTSGPTDTQYF. The CDR3 coding sequence is TGTGCCAGCAGCTTTTTCACTAGCGGGCCCACAGATACGCAGTATTTT. The rearrangement uses TRBV11-2 and TRBJ2-3, with 9 bases identical to TRBD2. The germline CDR1 and CDR2 sequences are SGHAT and FQNNGV. This CDR3 contains 16 residues. The V gene end was trimmed by 3 bases and the J gene end by 2 bases; junction bases not matched to a gene: 6.

This clonotype has ten or more counts. The V and J genes are TRBV29-1 and TRBJ2-5, with 7 bases fitting TRBD1. From germline, CDR1 is SQVTM and CDR2 ANQGSEA. With V trimmed by 7 bases and J by 5 bases, 7 bases remained unmatched. The CDR3 loop spans 12 amino acids. Written as DNA, the CDR3 is TGCAGCGGCAGGACAGGTGGGGAGACCCAGTACTTC. Its protein is CSGRTGGETQYF.

This clonotype was picked up many times. The CDR3 nucleotides are TGTGCCAGCAGCTTAGACCAAACAGGGGGCAACGAAGCAACTAATGAAAAACTGTTTTTT. It encodes CASSLDQTGGNEATNEKLFF. This chain uses TRBV11-3 with TRBJ1-4; 9 nucleotides align to TRBD1. V lost 0 bases and J lost 0; bases outside the gene matches: 11. The CDR3 is 20 amino acids. The V gene's germline CDR1 is SGHNT and CDR2 YENEEA.

The chain is built from TRBV19 and TRBJ1-2; a weak D match, TRBD1 (5 bases). The CDR3 loop spans 16 amino acids. V lost 10 bases and J lost 4, with 25 bases in between. Per the germline V gene, CDR1 is LNHDA and CDR2 is SQIVND (reference sequence). This chain's CDR3 is CATTTWQGGMGYGYTF. The CDR3 nucleotides read TGTGCCACCACCACCTGGCAGGGAGGGATGGGCTATGGCTACACCTTC.

In this sample, this clonotype turned up many times. This chain joins TRBV19 and TRBJ2-5; the D call may be TRBD1 or TRBD2 (6 bases each). This CDR3 contains 15 residues. Germline V gene lookup returns CDR1 LNHDA and CDR2 SQIVND (reference sequence). V was shortened by 3 bases and J by 5 bases, with 16 bases between the two germline ends. For the CDR3, the DNA is TGTGCCAGTAGTATGCGGAGGGGGGTTCGCGAGACCCAGTACTTC. Protein product: CASSMRRGVRETQYF.

At least ten counts were recorded for this clonotype. The rearrangement uses TRBV6-1 and TRBJ2-5, with D tentatively TRBD2 (7 bases). Per the germline V gene, CDR1 is MNHNS and CDR2 is SASEGT. The germline V and J ends were trimmed by 6 bases and 5 bases, with 16 bases remaining between them. The CDR3 covers 14 residues. CDR3 residues: CASRTSGGRETQYF. The CDR3 DNA reads TGTGCCAGCAGGACCTCGGGGGGCCGGGAGACCCAGTACTTC.

This clonotype was observed at least ten times. J is TRBJ2-5 and V is TRBV20-1; TRBD2 is a possible D gene (6 bases). The CDR3 consists of 13 residues. Germline CDR1 DFQATT, CDR2 SNEGSKA (reference sequence). V lost 6 bases and J 9 bases, leaving 20 bases between the germline ends. The CDR3 protein is CSAWRDPAPPQYF. CDR3 nucleotide sequence: TGCAGTGCCTGGCGGGACCCCGCCCCTCCCCAGTACTTC.

This clonotype was recorded once. The V call is TRBV7-2, the J call TRBJ2-5, with D perhaps given as TRBD1 or TRBD2 (6 bases each). The germline V gene encodes CDR1 SGHTA and CDR2 FQGNSA. The CDR3 is made up of 15 amino acids. Trimming cost V 1 base and J 2 bases, with 11 bases left between them. CDR3 sequence: CASSLVLGGQETQYF. CDR3 DNA: TGTGCCAGCAGCTTAGTACTAGGGGGGCAAGAGACCCAGTACTTC.

This clonotype was seen a few times. J is TRBJ2-2 and V is TRBV9; 10 bases map to TRBD2. After removal of 3 bases from V and 0 bases from J, the junction contained 2 bases not matched to a gene. Germline V gene lookup returns CDR1 SGDLS and CDR2 YYNGEE. The CDR3 is made up of 16 amino acids. CDR3 DNA sequence: TGTGCCAGCAGCGATGGACTAGCGGCGAACACCGGGGAGCTGTTTTTT. Translating it yields CASSDGLAANTGELFF.

V usage is TRBV14 and J usage is TRBJ2-1, with 9 positions matching TRBD1. Per germline, CDR1 SGHDN and CDR2 FVKESK. The CDR3 runs 15 residues. The trim removed 4 bases at V and 3 bases at J, leaving 4 bases unmatched. CDR3 in amino acids: CASSLMTGGYNEQFF. CDR3 coding DNA: TGTGCCAGCAGCCTAATGACAGGGGGCTACAATGAGCAGTTCTTC. The variable domain in full, completed from reference TRBV14 and TRBJ2-1, reads EAGVTQFPSHSVIEKGQTVTLRCDPISGHDNLYWYRRVMGKEIKFLLHFVKESKQDESGMPNNRFLAERTGGTYSTLKVQPAELEDSGVYFCASSLMTGGYNEQFFGPGTRLTVL.

This clonotype was seen a handful of times. The V gene is TRBV29-1, the J gene TRBJ1-5; no clear D gene. This CDR3 contains 20 residues. CDR1 and CDR2 from the germline V gene are SQVTM and ANQGSEA. Deletions cut 1 base from V and 0 bases from J, with 25 bases between. The CDR3 DNA reads as TGCAGCGTTGAAGCGTGGGGTGCCACGGGATCGGGGAATAGCAATCAGCCCCAGCATTTT. As protein: CSVEAWGATGSGNSNQPQHF. The variable domain in full, completed from reference TRBV29-1 and TRBJ1-5, reads SAVISQKPSRDICQRGTSLTIQCQVDSQVTMMFWYRQQPGQSLTLIATANQGSEATYESGFVIDKFPISRPNLTFSTLTVSNMSPEDSSIYLCSVEAWGATGSGNSNQPQHFGDGTRLSIL.

About this clonotype itself: The junction does not match germline at one end; this may be a read error. V and J are TRBV20-1 and TRBJ2-5, with no clear D. CDR3 length equals 11 residues. CDR1 and CDR2 from the germline V gene are DFQATT and SNEGSKA (reference sequence). This chain's CDR3 is CSARGPGLSNF. CDR3 in DNA: TGCAGTGCGAGAGGACCCGGCCTGTCAAACTTC.

This clonotype has more than one count but fewer than ten. CDR3 sequence reads: CASSLEGQTNYGYTF. The CDR3 nucleotides read TGCGCCAGCAGCTTGGAGGGACAGACTAACTATGGCTACACCTTC. The V call is TRBV5-1, the J call TRBJ1-2; 7 bases line up with TRBD1. CDR3 length: 15 amino acids. V lost 0 bases, J lost 0 bases, and 2 bases stayed unmatched. Germline V CDR1 and CDR2: SGHRS, YFSETQ.

In its sample, this clonotype was seen a few times. The J gene is TRBJ2-7, the V gene TRBV20-1, with 9 bases fitting TRBD2. The CDR3 consists of 14 residues. Looked up from germline, CDR1 is DFQATT and CDR2 is SNEGSKA (reference sequence). Trimming took 3 bases from V and 7 from J; bases not matched to a gene: 10. The CDR3 DNA is TGCAGTGCTAGGAAGGTAGCGGGAGTTTTAGAGCAGTACTTC. Protein: CSARKVAGVLEQYF.

The chain has TRBV12-3 or TRBV12-4 and TRBJ1-3; a weak D match, TRBD1 (5 bases). Trimming took 7 bases from V and 2 from J, leaving 12 bases between them. This CDR3 contains 14 residues. CDR3 sequence (DNA): TGTGCCAGCATCGGGCAGGGAACTGGAAACACCATATATTTT. Amino acids: CASIGQGTGNTIYF.

This clonotype was counted many times. This chain connects TRBV30 to TRBJ2-7, with 7 bases lining up with TRBD1. CDR3 size: 12 residues. Per germline, CDR1 GTSNPN and CDR2 SVGIG (reference sequence). Trimming at V came to 8 bases and at J to 0 bases, leaving 4 bases not matched to a gene. This CDR3 is CAVSGGSYEQYF. The CDR3 nucleotides are TGTGCCGTCTCAGGGGGCTCCTACGAGCAGTACTTC.

V is TRBV9 and J is TRBJ1-2, with TRBD1 matching 10 bases. Germline V gene sequence: CDR1 SGDLS, CDR2 YYNGEE. CDR3 length: 16 amino acids. The ends lost 4 bases at V and 5 bases at J; junction bases unmatched: 11. The CDR3 DNA follows: TGTGCCAGCAGCTCCCCGGCGGGGACAGGGGTTTATGGCTACACCTTC. Its protein is CASSSPAGTGVYGYTF.

V is TRBV27 and J is TRBJ2-7; D may be TRBD1 or TRBD2 (5 bases each). Per germline, CDR1 MNHEY and CDR2 SMNVEV (reference sequence). V shed 7 bases and J shed 6 bases, with 22 bases lying between them. The CDR3 has 15 residues. The CDR3 protein is CASTIGGSDGAEQYF. CDR3 nucleotides: TGTGCCAGCACCATTGGGGGATCGGACGGCGCCGAGCAGTACTTC.

In its sample, this clonotype was seen a few times. The chain uses TRBV5-6 and TRBJ2-7, with TRBD1 as a possible D gene (6 bases). CDR1 is SGHDT and CDR2 is YYEEEE in the germline V gene. V was trimmed by 6 bases and J by 5 bases, leaving 12 bases between them. This CDR3 region has 12 residues. The CDR3: CASNRAVDEQYF. DNA of the CDR3: TGTGCCAGCAACAGGGCGGTGGACGAGCAGTACTTC. The full variable domain, its missing parts supplied by reference TRBV5-6 and TRBJ2-7, is DAGVTQSPTHLIKTRGQQVTLRCSPKSGHDTVSWYQQALGQGPQFIFQYYEEEERQRGNFPDRFSGHQFPNYSSELNVNALLLGDSALYLCASNRAVDEQYFGPGTRLTVT.

This clonotype has just a few counts. The gene calls are TRBV6-2 or TRBV6-3 and TRBJ2-7; TRBD1 matches at 10 bases. After removal of 6 bases from V and 4 bases from J, the junction contained 6 bases not matched to a gene. The V gene's germline CDR1 is MNHEY and CDR2 SVGEGT. This CDR3 is built from 14 residues. CDR3 amino acids: CASRPGTGVYEQYF. The CDR3 DNA reads as TGTGCCAGCAGACCGGGGACAGGGGTTTACGAGCAGTACTTC.

This clonotype was counted only a few times. The J gene is TRBJ1-1, the V gene TRBV20-1; D gene uncertain. The length of the CDR3 is 13 residues. The V gene's germline CDR1 is DFQATT and CDR2 SNEGSKA (reference sequence). V dropped 3 bases and J dropped 1 base, with 9 bases sitting between them. The CDR3 nucleotides are TGCAGTGCTAGGTCGGCTCAGAACACTGAAGCTTTCTTT. It encodes CSARSAQNTEAFF.

This sequence joins TRBV20-1 and TRBJ1-5, with a weak D call TRBD1 (6 bases). V was clipped by 3 bases and J by 0 bases, with 9 bases between them. The CDR3 runs to 14 residues. The germline V gene has CDR1 DFQATT and CDR2 SNEGSKA (reference sequence). CDR3 residues: CSASGGHSNQPQHF. CDR3 sequence (DNA): TGCAGTGCTAGCGGGGGGCATAGCAATCAGCCCCAGCATTTT.

This clonotype was detected ten times or more. The rearrangement joins TRBV20-1 to TRBJ1-4; D is unclear. Per germline, CDR1 DFQATT and CDR2 SNEGSKA (reference sequence). The CDR3 extends over 16 amino acids. Trimming stripped 0 bases from V and 3 bases from J, with 14 bases between. The CDR3 nucleotides are TGCAGTGCTAGAGATAGCGCGAGGGTGGCTAATGAAAAACTGTTTTTT. It codes for CSARDSARVANEKLFF.

With respect to this clonotype: Since the CDR3 does not end with the conserved phenylalanine or tryptophan, this likely comes from a read error. The rearrangement joins TRBV28 to TRBJ2-7; 10 nucleotides match TRBD1. The CDR3 extends over 16 amino acids. CDR1 is MDHEN, CDR2 SYDVKM, per germline. The CDR3 DNA sequence: TGTGCCAGCAGTTTATGGACAGGGGGCAACTCCTGCGAGCAGTACATC. Its translation: CASSLWTGGNSCEQYI.

This clonotype was picked up a small number of times. V and J are TRBV19 and TRBJ2-5; the D gene is possibly TRBD1 (6 bases). V was shortened by 5 bases and J by 5 bases, with 12 bases between the two germline ends. Germline V lookup: CDR1 LNHDA, CDR2 SQIVND (reference sequence). The CDR3 extends over 13 amino acids. CDR3 residues: CASSVTGLETQYF. DNA for the CDR3: TGTGCCAGTAGTGTTACAGGGTTGGAGACCCAGTACTTC.